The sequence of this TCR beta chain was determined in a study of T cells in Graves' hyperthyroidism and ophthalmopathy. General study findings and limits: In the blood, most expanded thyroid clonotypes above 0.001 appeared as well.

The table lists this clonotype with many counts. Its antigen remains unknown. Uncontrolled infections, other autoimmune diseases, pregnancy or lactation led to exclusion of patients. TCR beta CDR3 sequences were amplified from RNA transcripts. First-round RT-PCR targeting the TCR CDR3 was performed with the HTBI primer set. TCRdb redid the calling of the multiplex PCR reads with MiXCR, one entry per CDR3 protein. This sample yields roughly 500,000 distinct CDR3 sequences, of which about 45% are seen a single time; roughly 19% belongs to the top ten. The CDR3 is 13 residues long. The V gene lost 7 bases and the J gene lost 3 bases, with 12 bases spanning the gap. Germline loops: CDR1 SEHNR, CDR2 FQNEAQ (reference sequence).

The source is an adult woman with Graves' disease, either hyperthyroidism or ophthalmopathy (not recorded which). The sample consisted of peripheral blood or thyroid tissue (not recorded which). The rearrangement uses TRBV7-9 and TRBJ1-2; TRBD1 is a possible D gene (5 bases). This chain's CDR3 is CASKPGTDYGYTF. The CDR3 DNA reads TGTGCCAGCAAGCCTGGGACGGACTATGGCTACACCTTC.